This T cell receptor beta chain was documented in a study of blood T cell repertoires in COVID-19. Study background: COVID-19 samples, acute and convalescent, were from the United States, Italy and Spain. T cells, B-cell-depleted T cells, or PBMCs provided the cDNA or gDNA that served as material.

The repertoire was sequenced with immunoSEQ multiplex PCR; TCRdb's copy has only in-frame clones and lacks some. The data contain 110,000 to 150,000 clones, around 83% of them singletons. This CDR3 region has 18 residues. V lost 4 bases and J lost 8; bases outside the gene matches: 20. The V gene's germline CDR1 is SGDLS and CDR2 YYNGEE. V is TRBV9 and J is TRBJ2-1; 8 nucleotides align to TRBD2. This sequence was found in a man aged 55 to 70 with active or convalescent COVID-19. Sequenced sample: peripheral blood. CDR3 amino acids: CASSIRPGTRNSRDEQFF. CDR3 sequence (DNA): TGTGCCAGCAGCATCCGACCAGGGACTAGAAACTCGAGGGATGAGCAGTTCTTC.